The rows below give T cell receptor beta chains drawn from one sample of a study of OX40 agonist ivuxolimab in advanced cancers. Assay used: immunoSEQ multiplex PCR; TCRdb lists only in-frame clones, some missing. The profile shows about 53,000 clones, more than 70% of them singletons. The specimen was CD4+ or CD8+ T cells sorted from blood, collected in a trial of the OX40 agonist ivuxolimab. Source of these receptors: an adult with an advanced solid tumor such as melanoma, head and neck, liver or kidney cancer. Each CDR3 is given with its conserved first and last residue. Fields, in order: V gene, D gene, J gene, clone size, CDR3 protein, CDR3 DNA. The D gene is left open where the match is weak. The listing skips clone size in some rows; elsewhere it reads once, few, many or a size class.

TRBV6-6	.	TRBJ1-3	.	CASSYGGGGNTIYF	TGTGCCAGCAGTTATGGGGGAGGTGGAAACACCATATATTTT
TRBV28	.	TRBJ2-3	.	CATLATDTQYF	TGTGCCACCCTTGCCACAGATACGCAGTATTTT
TRBV11-1	.	TRBJ2-3	.	CASSATNVPSRDTQYF	TGTGCCAGCAGTGCAACTAACGTACCCAGCAGGGATACGCAGTATTTT
TRBV7-2	TRBD2	TRBJ2-1	once	CASSPPRRASGLYNEQFF	TGTGCCAGCAGCCCGCCGCGTCGGGCTAGCGGACTATACAATGAGCAGTTCTTC
TRBV28	.	TRBJ2-7	.	CASSGKRGASYEQYF	TGTGCCAGCAGCGGGAAAAGGGGGGCTTCCTACGAGCAGTACTTC
TRBV12-5	.	TRBJ2-7	.	CASGLPDIYEQYF	TGTGCTAGTGGTCTGCCGGACATCTACGAGCAGTACTTC
TRBV7-2	TRBD1	TRBJ1-4	.	CASSLGDRENEKLFF	TGTGCCAGCAGCTTGGGGGACAGAGAGAATGAAAAACTGTTTTTT
TRBV4-3	TRBD2	TRBJ2-3	.	CASSQGSGGNTDTQYF	TGCGCCAGCAGCCAAGGGAGCGGGGGGAACACAGATACGCAGTATTTT
TRBV5-6	TRBD1	TRBJ1-4	.	CASSLLGTATNEKLFF	TGTGCCAGCAGCTTGCTCGGGACAGCAACTAATGAAAAACTGTTTTTT
TRBV19	.	TRBJ1-2	.	CASSIDGRGLGYTF	TGTGCCAGTAGTATAGACGGGCGGGGATTGGGCTACACCTTC